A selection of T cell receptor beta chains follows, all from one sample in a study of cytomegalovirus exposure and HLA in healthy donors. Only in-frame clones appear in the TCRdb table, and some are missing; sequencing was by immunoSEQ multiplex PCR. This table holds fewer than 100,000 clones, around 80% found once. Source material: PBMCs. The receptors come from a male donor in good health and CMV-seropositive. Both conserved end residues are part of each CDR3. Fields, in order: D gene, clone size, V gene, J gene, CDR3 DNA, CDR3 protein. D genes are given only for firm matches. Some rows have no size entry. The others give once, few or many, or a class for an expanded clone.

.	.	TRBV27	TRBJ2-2	TGTGCCAGCAGCAAAACCCCCCCCAGGAACACCGGGGAGCTGTTTTTT	CASSKTPPRNTGELFF
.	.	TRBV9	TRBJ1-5	TGTGCCAGACTTACAGGGCTCAATCAGCCCCAGCATTTT	CARLTGLNQPQHF
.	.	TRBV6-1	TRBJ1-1	TGTGCCAGCGGAGGGTCGAACACTGAAGCTTTCTTT	CASGGSNTEAFF
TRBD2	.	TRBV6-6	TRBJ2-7	TGTGCCAGCACTAGCGGGAGCTACGAGCAGTACTTC	CASTSGSYEQYF
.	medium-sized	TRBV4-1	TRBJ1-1	TGCGCCAGCAGCCAAGAGACCGGGTGGAACACTGAAGCTTTCTTT	CASSQETGWNTEAFF
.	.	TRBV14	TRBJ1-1	TGTGCCAGCAGCCAAGTTCGGGGGATGACTTTCTTT	CASSQVRGMTFF
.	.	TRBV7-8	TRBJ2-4	TGTGCCAGCAGCTTAACGGTAGCCAAAAACATTCAGTACTTC	CASSLTVAKNIQYF
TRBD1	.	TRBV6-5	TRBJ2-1	TGTGCCAGCACCAGGGGGATAAGCTCCTACAATGAGCAGTTCTTC	CASTRGISSYNEQFF
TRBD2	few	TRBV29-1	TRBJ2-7	TGCAGCGTACAGAGCGGGAGTCGGACCTACGAGCAGTACTTC	CSVQSGSRTYEQYF
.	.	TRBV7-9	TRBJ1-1	TGTGCCAGCAGCTCACAGGGCATATGGGCTGAAGCTTTCTTT	CASSSQGIWAEAFF
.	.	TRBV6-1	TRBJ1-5	TGTGCCAGCAGTGAAGAGACAGGTGATAGCAATCAGCCCCAGCATTTT	CASSEETGDSNQPQHF
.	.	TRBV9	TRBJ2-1	TGTGCCAGCAGCGTAGATCCTATCTCGGGGAATGAGCAGTTCTTC	CASSVDPISGNEQFF
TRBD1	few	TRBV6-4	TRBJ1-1	TGTGCCAGCAGTCGGACAGGCTTCACTGAAGCTTTCTTT	CASSRTGFTEAFF
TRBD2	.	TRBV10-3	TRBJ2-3	TGTGCCATCAGTGGCCTAGCGGGGCACACAGATACGCAGTATTTT	CAISGLAGHTDTQYF
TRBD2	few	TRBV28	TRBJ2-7	TGTGCCAGCGTGGCCAGCGGGAGTCCCTCCGAGCAGTACTTC	CASVASGSPSEQYF
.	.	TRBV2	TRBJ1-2	TGTGCCAGCAGTCAGGCGACCTATGGCTACACCTTC	CASSQATYGYTF
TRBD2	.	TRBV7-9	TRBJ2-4	TGTGCCAGCAGCTTATGGGCTAGCGGGAGGGGAAACATTCAGTACTTC	CASSLWASGRGNIQYF